This T cell receptor (beta chain) was profiled in a study of cytomegalovirus exposure and HLA in healthy donors. On this clone: Its antigen is unidentified.

Participants comprised healthy donors of bone marrow. Overall study findings and caveats: Later analysis demonstrated an association between a missense DCLRE1C variant and TCR beta V- and J-gene trimming.

The PCR ran on 60 Vbeta and 13 Jbeta primers. Method: immunoSEQ multiplex PCR; TCRdb's copy keeps in-frame clones and lacks some. The sample yields roughly 80,000 clones, about 80% seen once. Sequencing was carried out using PBMCs. The receptor was derived from a woman in her forties in good health and CMV-seronegative.

The CDR3 nucleotides are TGTGCCAGCAGACTGACAGGGGCCACGAACACTGAAGCTTTCTTT. The encoded protein is CASRLTGATNTEAFF. V gene TRBV2 combines with J gene TRBJ1-1; TRBD1 matches at 8 bases. This CDR3 spans 15 amino acids. The V gene's germline CDR1 is SNHLY and CDR2 FYNNEI. The trim removed 6 bases at V and 1 base at J, leaving 7 bases unmatched.